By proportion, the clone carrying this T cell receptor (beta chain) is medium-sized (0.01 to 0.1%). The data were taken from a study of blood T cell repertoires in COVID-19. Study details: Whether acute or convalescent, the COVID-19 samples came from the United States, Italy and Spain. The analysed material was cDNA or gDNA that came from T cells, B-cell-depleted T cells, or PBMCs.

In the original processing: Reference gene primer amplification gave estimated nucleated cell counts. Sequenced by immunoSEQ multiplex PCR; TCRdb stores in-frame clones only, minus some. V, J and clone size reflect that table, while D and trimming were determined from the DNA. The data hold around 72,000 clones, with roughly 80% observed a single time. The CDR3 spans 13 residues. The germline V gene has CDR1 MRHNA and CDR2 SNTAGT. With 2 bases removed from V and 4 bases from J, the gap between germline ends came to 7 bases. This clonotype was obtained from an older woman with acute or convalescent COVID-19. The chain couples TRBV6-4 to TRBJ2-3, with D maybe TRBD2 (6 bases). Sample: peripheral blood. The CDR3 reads CASSDGTPDTQYF. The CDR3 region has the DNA TGTGCCAGCAGTGACGGGACTCCAGATACGCAGTATTTT.